This entry lists 30 T cell receptor beta chains sequenced from one sample in a study of T cells in Graves' hyperthyroidism and ophthalmopathy. RNA transcripts were the template for amplifying TCR beta CDR3 regions. A first-round RT-PCR of the TCR CDR3 used the HTBI primer set. TCRdb called the multiplex PCR reads again in MiXCR, with one record for every CDR3 protein. The table records fewer than 750,000 distinct CDR3 sequences, about 14% of them present only once. Sequencing was done on a sample of blood. These receptors all come from a woman between 45 and 65 years old with Graves' ophthalmopathy.

In this sample, this clonotype turned up many times. The CDR3 protein is CASSLVWREGRNEQFF. The CDR3 nucleotides are TGTGCCAGCAGCTTAGTTTGGCGGGAGGGCCGAAATGAGCAGTTCTTC. The chain recombines TRBV7-6 with TRBJ2-1; TRBD2 agrees at 9 bases. The trim removed 1 base at V and 7 bases at J, leaving 8 bases unmatched. The V gene's germline CDR1 is SGHVS and CDR2 FNYEAQ. CDR3 size: 16 residues.

This clonotype came up a few times. The chain recombines TRBV27 with TRBJ2-1, with 7 positions matching TRBD2. CDR1 MNHEY and CDR2 SMNVEV come from the germline V gene (reference sequence). This CDR3 comprises 15 residues. V dropped 8 bases and J dropped 5; count of bases not matched to a gene: 12. CDR3: CASVRDSRGNNEQFF. The CDR3 coding sequence is TGTGCCAGCGTTAGGGACTCGCGGGGGAACAATGAGCAGTTCTTC.

V gene TRBV7-8 combines with J gene TRBJ1-2; perhaps TRBD1 as D (5 bases). Germline V lookup: CDR1 SGHVS, CDR2 FQNEAQ. Deletions cut 5 bases from V and 4 bases from J, with 14 bases between. The CDR3 spans 14 residues. The CDR3 spells CASSAPGQAYGYTF. In DNA form, the CDR3 reads TGTGCCAGCAGCGCGCCGGGGCAGGCCTATGGCTACACCTTC.

V and J are TRBV3-1 and TRBJ2-5, with D perhaps matching TRBD1 or TRBD2 (5 bases each). V was cut by 5 bases and J by 5 bases, with 18 bases left in between. The CDR3 sequence is 15 residues long. The germline V gene encodes CDR1 LGHDT and CDR2 YNNKEL (reference sequence). This chain's CDR3 is CASSSGPATRETQYF. The CDR3 bases are TGTGCCAGCAGCTCGGGACCCGCCACAAGGGAGACCCAGTACTTC.

This clonotype was recorded many times. The chain combines TRBV5-5 with TRBJ2-5, with D maybe TRBD2 (6 bases). The V end lost 4 bases, the J end lost 13 bases, and 17 bases lay between the germline ends. CDR1 and CDR2 from the germline V gene are SGHKS and YYEKEE (reference sequence). This CDR3 spans 12 amino acids. The CDR3 protein is CASSEPGLPGYF. CDR3 DNA: TGTGCCAGCAGCGAACCGGGACTCCCAGGGTACTTC.

Only a few counts were recorded for this clonotype. The J gene is TRBJ2-2, the V gene TRBV10-1; the D is unclear. Germline V lookup: CDR1 WNHNN, CDR2 SYGVQD (reference sequence). V shed 6 bases and J shed 5 bases, with 13 bases lying between them. CDR3 length: 14 amino acids. CDR3 nucleotide sequence: TGCGCCAGCAGCGCCGTGACTGGGACCGGGGAGCTGTTTTTT. Translated, it gives CASSAVTGTGELFF.

This clonotype was observed many times. The V and J genes are TRBV5-1 and TRBJ2-1; D is possibly TRBD1 (7 bases). The CDR3 covers 14 residues. CDR1 SGHRS and CDR2 YFSETQ come from the germline V gene. Trimming took off 0 bases at V and 9 bases at J, with 13 bases between the two ends. CDR3 sequence: CASSLVGGGIEQFF. In DNA, the CDR3 is TGCGCCAGCAGCTTGGTAGGAGGGGGCATTGAGCAGTTCTTC.

Only a few counts were recorded for this clonotype. This chain connects TRBV20-1 to TRBJ2-5, with 7 nucleotides matching TRBD2. Germline values: CDR1 DFQATT, CDR2 SNEGSKA (reference sequence). This CDR3 region has 13 residues. With 0 bases clipped from V and 4 bases from J, the junction kept 2 bases outside the gene matches. CDR3 DNA: TGCAGTGCTAGAGACCGCGGGAGAGAGACCCAGTACTTC. Its protein product is CSARDRGRETQYF.

This clonotype has a count of ten or more. The chain couples TRBV30 to TRBJ2-7; D is possibly TRBD1 (5 bases). Germline V gene data show CDR1 as GTSNPN and CDR2 as SVGIG (reference sequence). This CDR3 has 14 amino acids. V was clipped by 1 base and J by 1 base, with 11 bases between them. The CDR3 coding sequence is TGTGCCTGGAGTGCCCTGACAGATTCCTACGAGCAGTACTTC. It yields the protein CAWSALTDSYEQYF.

This clonotype has at least ten counts. The rearrangement links TRBV28 to TRBJ2-7, with D hard to call. Trimming shortened V by 6 bases and J by 1 base, and 28 bases separated the two germline ends. CDR1 MDHEN and CDR2 SYDVKM come from the germline V gene. This CDR3 contains 19 residues. CDR3 nucleotide sequence: TGTGCCAGCAGCCCTGGGTACAACCTCTCGGTCTACCTATCCTACGAGCAGTACTTC. It is translated as CASSPGYNLSVYLSYEQYF.

The chain uses TRBV6-1 and TRBJ2-7, with 8 bases matching TRBD1. The V gene's germline CDR1 is MNHNS and CDR2 SASEGT. The length of the CDR3 is 14 residues. J gave up 6 bases and V 5 bases, and 9 bases lay outside the gene matches. CDR3 in DNA: TGTGCCAGCAGTTTACACGGACAGGGTCTCGAGCAGTACTTC. It specifies CASSLHGQGLEQYF.

This clonotype was detected a few times. This chain uses TRBV6-1 with TRBJ2-1, with D unclear. V lost 6 bases to trimming and J lost 8 bases, with 14 bases between them. The CDR3 has 13 amino acids. Germline V gene data show CDR1 as MNHNS and CDR2 as SASEGT. The DNA for the CDR3 is TGTGCCAGCAGACCTTTTTCCGACCATGAGCAGTTCTTC. This gives the protein CASRPFSDHEQFF.

This clonotype occurred a few times. V and J are TRBV7-2 and TRBJ1-3; D call uncertain. Trimming removed 1 base at V and 0 bases at J, with 7 bases between. The V gene's germline CDR1 is SGHTA and CDR2 FQGNSA. This CDR3 has 15 residues. Here the CDR3 DNA reads TGTGCCAGCAGCTTAGGCGACACCTCTGGAAACACCATATATTTT. Protein sequence: CASSLGDTSGNTIYF.

The V and J genes are TRBV29-1 and TRBJ2-1; 10 nucleotides match TRBD2. Germline values: CDR1 SQVTM, CDR2 ANQGSEA. The CDR3 consists of 17 residues. Trimming took 0 bases from V and 6 from J; bases not matched to a gene: 11. The CDR3 region is CSVEDRASGREFNEQFF. CDR3 DNA sequence: TGCAGCGTTGAAGATAGGGCTAGCGGGAGAGAGTTCAATGAGCAGTTCTTC.

In its sample, this clonotype was seen a few times. The V call is TRBV7-9, the J call TRBJ1-1; D ambiguous. The CDR3 is 14 amino acids. Germline lookup yields CDR1 SEHNR and CDR2 FQNEAQ (reference sequence). V was cut by 5 bases and J by 6 bases, with 16 bases left in between. The CDR3 region has the DNA TGTGCCAGCAGCCTACGCAGCGGGGTCGCTGAAGCTTTCTTT. Amino acids: CASSLRSGVAEAFF.

This clonotype was seen repeatedly, ten times or more. The gene calls are TRBV15 and TRBJ1-1, with no clear D. This CDR3 region has 13 residues. V was clipped by 3 bases and J by 5 bases, with 10 bases between them. Germline V gives CDR1 LNHNV, CDR2 YYDKDF (reference sequence). This CDR3 reads CATSSSPRTEAFF. In DNA form, the CDR3 reads TGTGCCACCAGCAGTTCTCCCAGGACTGAAGCTTTCTTT.

The chain links TRBV4-3 to TRBJ2-5; TRBD2 aligns across 12 bases. This CDR3 has 16 amino acids. The germline CDR1 and CDR2 sequences are LGHNA and YSLEER. J gave up 4 bases and V 4 bases, and 7 bases lay outside the gene matches. The CDR3 sequence: CASSLTSGSPGETQYF. CDR3 in DNA: TGCGCCAGCAGCCTGACTAGCGGGAGTCCGGGAGAGACCCAGTACTTC.

This clonotype was observed at least ten times. This chain uses TRBV12-3 or TRBV12-4 with TRBJ2-7; D not resolved. The CDR3 contains 13 residues. Trimming shortened V by 3 bases and J by 3 bases, and 9 bases separated the two germline ends. The CDR3 nucleotides read TGTGCCAGCAGTTTCGATTCCGGCTACGAGCAGTACTTC. Translating it yields CASSFDSGYEQYF.

This clonotype was counted at least ten times. This rearrangement joins TRBV2 to TRBJ2-1; 9 nucleotides line up with TRBD1. The CDR3 extends over 15 amino acids. V gave up 8 bases and J gave up 0 bases; unmatched junction bases: 5. Germline-derived CDR1 and CDR2 are SNHLY and FYNNEI. This CDR3 is CASDGQGSSYNEQFF. CDR3 bases: TGTGCCAGCGACGGACAGGGGAGCTCCTACAATGAGCAGTTCTTC.

With regard to this clonotype: With a much larger clone just one base away, this may be a read error. The chain is built from TRBV13 and TRBJ2-2; unclear D gene. This CDR3 is 14 amino acids long. Trimming stripped 3 bases from V and 6 bases from J, with 11 bases between. CDR1 is PRHDT, CDR2 FYEKMQ, per germline (reference sequence). The CDR3 is CASSFGRGSGELFF. CDR3 sequence (DNA): TGTGCCAGCAGCTTCGGTAGAGGCTCCGGGGAGCTGTTTTTT. Combining the CDR3 with reference TRBV13 and TRBJ2-2 gives the whole variable domain AAGVIQSPRHLIKEKRETATLKCYPIPRHDTVYWYQQGPGQDPQFLISFYEKMQSDKGSIPDRFSAQQFSDYHSELNMSSLELGDSALYFCASSFGRGSGELFFGEGSRLTVL.

This clonotype was recorded many times. The chain employs TRBV12-3 or TRBV12-4 and TRBJ1-3, with unresolved D. Trimming removed 3 bases from V and 0 bases from J, with 3 bases in between. There are 13 residues in the CDR3. CDR3 in DNA: TGTGCCAGCAGTTTTTTCTCTGGAAACACCATATATTTT. Residues: CASSFFSGNTIYF.

The chain employs TRBV3-1 and TRBJ2-1; D is tentatively TRBD1 or TRBD2 (5 bases each). In germline, CDR1 is LGHDT, CDR2 YNNKEL (reference sequence). The length of the CDR3 is 15 residues. V dropped 2 bases and J dropped 2 bases, with 10 bases sitting between them. The CDR3 here is CASSQSQGPYNEQFF. The CDR3 DNA sequence: TGTGCCAGCAGCCAAAGCCAGGGACCCTACAATGAGCAGTTCTTC.

This clonotype was seen only a few times. The V call is TRBV20-1, the J call TRBJ1-2, with unresolved D. The CDR3 loop spans 13 amino acids. Germline CDR1 DFQATT, CDR2 SNEGSKA (reference sequence). V was clipped by 5 bases and J by 8 bases, with 18 bases between them. Here the CDR3 reads CSAGPSWEGGYTF. Here the CDR3 DNA reads TGCAGTGCTGGTCCCTCTTGGGAAGGCGGCTACACCTTC.

CDR3 loop: CASSEGLAGSETQYF. CDR3 bases: TGTGCCAGTAGTGAGGGACTAGCGGGATCAGAGACCCAGTACTTC. The V gene is TRBV19, the J gene TRBJ2-5; the match to TRBD2 covers 13 bases. Trimming removed 5 bases from V and 4 bases from J; junction bases left unmatched: 4. CDR3 length: 15 residues. Germline V lookup: CDR1 LNHDA, CDR2 SQIVND (reference sequence). Complete variable domain (other parts from reference TRBV19 and TRBJ2-5): DGGITQSPKYLFRKEGQNVTLSCEQNLNHDAMYWYRQDPGQGLRLIYYSQIVNDFQKGDIAEGYSVSREKKESFPLTVTSAQKNPTAFYLCASSEGLAGSETQYFGPGTRLLVL.

This chain connects TRBV29-1 to TRBJ1-2; D is possibly TRBD1 (5 bases). V lost 5 bases, J lost 4 bases, and 14 bases lay in between. The CDR3 loop spans 13 amino acids. From germline, CDR1 is SQVTM and CDR2 ANQGSEA. CDR3 amino acids: CSVLRQGGYGYTF. The CDR3 DNA reads as TGCAGCGTTCTCCGGCAGGGAGGCTATGGCTACACCTTC.

This clonotype came up many times. The chain couples TRBV6-1 to TRBJ2-2; D is uncertain. Germline assignment: CDR1 MNHNS and CDR2 SASEGT. Between the trimmed V and J ends, which lost 6 bases and 3 bases, there was a span of 11 bases. The CDR3 has 14 residues. This CDR3 is CASRQLRYTGELFF. The CDR3 DNA is TGTGCCAGCAGACAATTACGCTACACCGGGGAGCTGTTTTTT.

V and J are TRBV20-1 and TRBJ2-2; D possibly corresponds to TRBD1 (6 bases). The CDR3 is made up of 16 amino acids. CDR1 is DFQATT and CDR2 is SNEGSKA in the germline V gene (reference sequence). Trimming left V 1 base short and J 7 bases short, with 19 bases between. CDR3 protein: CSARAPGPRGGGELFF. The CDR3 nucleotides are TGCAGTGCTAGAGCCCCCGGGCCCAGGGGCGGCGGGGAGCTGTTTTTT.

This clonotype was detected many times. The chain combines TRBV4-3 with TRBJ2-2; a possible D gene is TRBD2 (5 bases). Germline CDR1 reads LGHNA; CDR2 reads YSLEER. The CDR3 spans 16 residues. Trimming removed 0 bases from V and 0 bases from J, with 8 bases in between. For the CDR3, the DNA is TGCGCCAGCAGCCAAGATGCTAGCCCGAACACCGGGGAGCTGTTTTTT. Translating it yields CASSQDASPNTGELFF.

This clonotype was recorded a few times. The rearrangement links TRBV6-1 to TRBJ2-1; a weak D match, TRBD2 (6 bases). CDR3 length: 12 amino acids. CDR1 is MNHNS and CDR2 is SASEGT in the germline V gene. Trimming took 10 bases from V and 0 from J, leaving 7 bases between them. The CDR3, as DNA: TGTGCCACGGGACTCTCCTACAATGAGCAGTTCTTC. It translates to CATGLSYNEQFF.

This clonotype showed up many times. The CDR3 DNA reads TGCGCCAGCAGCTTGGTGAAGACAGGGGCTTATAATTCACCCCTCCACTTT. As protein: CASSLVKTGAYNSPLHF. The chain employs TRBV5-1 and TRBJ1-6, with 8 bases aligning to TRBD1. The J segment lost 4 bases and the V segment lost 0 bases, leaving 6 bases of the junction unmatched. This CDR3 has 17 residues. Germline V gene data show CDR1 as SGHRS and CDR2 as YFSETQ.